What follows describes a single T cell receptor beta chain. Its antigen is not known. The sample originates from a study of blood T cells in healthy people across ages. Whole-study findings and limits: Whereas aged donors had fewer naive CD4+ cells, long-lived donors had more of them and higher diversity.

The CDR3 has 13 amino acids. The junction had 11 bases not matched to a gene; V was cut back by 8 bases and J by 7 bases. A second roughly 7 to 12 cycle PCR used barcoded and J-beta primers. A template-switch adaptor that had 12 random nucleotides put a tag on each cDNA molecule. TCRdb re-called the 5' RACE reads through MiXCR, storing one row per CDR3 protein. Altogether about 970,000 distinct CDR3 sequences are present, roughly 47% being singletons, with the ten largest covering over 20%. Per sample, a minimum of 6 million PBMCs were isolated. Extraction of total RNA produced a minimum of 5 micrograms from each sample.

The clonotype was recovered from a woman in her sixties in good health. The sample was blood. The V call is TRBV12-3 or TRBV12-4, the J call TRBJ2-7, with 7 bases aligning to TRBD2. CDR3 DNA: TGTGCCAGCCGGGACTACCCGAACAATGAGCAGTACTTC. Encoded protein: CASRDYPNNEQYF.